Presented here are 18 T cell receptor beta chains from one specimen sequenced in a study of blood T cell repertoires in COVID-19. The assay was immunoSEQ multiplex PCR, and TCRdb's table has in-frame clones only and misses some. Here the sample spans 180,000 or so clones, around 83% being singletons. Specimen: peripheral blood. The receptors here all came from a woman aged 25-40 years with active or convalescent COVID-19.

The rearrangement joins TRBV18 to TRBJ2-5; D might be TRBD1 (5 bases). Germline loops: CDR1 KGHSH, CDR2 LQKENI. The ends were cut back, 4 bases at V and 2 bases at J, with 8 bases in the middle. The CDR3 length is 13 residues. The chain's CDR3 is CASSLSGQETQYF. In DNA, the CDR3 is TGTGCCAGCTCACTTTCAGGGCAAGAGACCCAGTACTTC.

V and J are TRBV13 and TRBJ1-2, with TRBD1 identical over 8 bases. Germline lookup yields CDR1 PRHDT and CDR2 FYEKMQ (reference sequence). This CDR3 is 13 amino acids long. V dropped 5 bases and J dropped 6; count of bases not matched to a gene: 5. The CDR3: CASSKDRDHGYTF. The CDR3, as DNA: TGTGCCAGCAGCAAGGACAGGGACCATGGCTACACCTTC.

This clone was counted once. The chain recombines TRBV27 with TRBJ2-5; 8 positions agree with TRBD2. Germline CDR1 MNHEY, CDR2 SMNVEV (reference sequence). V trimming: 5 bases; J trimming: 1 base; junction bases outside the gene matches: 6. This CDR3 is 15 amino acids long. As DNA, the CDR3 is TGTGCCAGCAGTCCACTAGCGGCTTTCCAAGAGACCCAGTACTTC. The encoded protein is CASSPLAAFQETQYF.

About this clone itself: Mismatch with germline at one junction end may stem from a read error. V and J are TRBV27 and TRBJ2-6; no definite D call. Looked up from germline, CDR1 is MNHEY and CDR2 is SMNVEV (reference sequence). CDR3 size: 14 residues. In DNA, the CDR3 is TGTGCCAGCAGCTCCTCCTCTCGGGCCAACGTCCTGACTTTC. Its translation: CASSSSSRANVLTF.

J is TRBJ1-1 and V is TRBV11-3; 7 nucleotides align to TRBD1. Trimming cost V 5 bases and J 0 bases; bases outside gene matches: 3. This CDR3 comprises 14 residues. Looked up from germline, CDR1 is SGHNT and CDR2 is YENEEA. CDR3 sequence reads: CASSRGQMNTEAFF. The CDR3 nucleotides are TGTGCCAGCAGCCGGGGACAGATGAACACTGAAGCTTTCTTT.

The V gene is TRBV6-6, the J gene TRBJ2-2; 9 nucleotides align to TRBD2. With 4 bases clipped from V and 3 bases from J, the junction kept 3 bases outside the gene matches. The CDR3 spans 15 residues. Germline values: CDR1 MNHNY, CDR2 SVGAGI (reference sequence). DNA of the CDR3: TGTGCCAGCAGTTTGACTAGCGGAGACACCGGGGAGCTGTTTTTT. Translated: CASSLTSGDTGELFF.

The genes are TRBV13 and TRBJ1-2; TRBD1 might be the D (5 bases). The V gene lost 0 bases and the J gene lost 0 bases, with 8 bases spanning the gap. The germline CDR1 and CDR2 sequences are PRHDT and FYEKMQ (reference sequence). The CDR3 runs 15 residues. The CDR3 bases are TGTGCCAGCAGCTTAGGCGCCAGGGCTAACTATGGCTACACCTTC. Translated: CASSLGARANYGYTF. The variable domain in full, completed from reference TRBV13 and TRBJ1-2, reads AAGVIQSPRHLIKEKRETATLKCYPIPRHDTVYWYQQGPGQDPQFLISFYEKMQSDKGSIPDRFSAQQFSDYHSELNMSSLELGDSALYFCASSLGARANYGYTFGSGTRLTVV.

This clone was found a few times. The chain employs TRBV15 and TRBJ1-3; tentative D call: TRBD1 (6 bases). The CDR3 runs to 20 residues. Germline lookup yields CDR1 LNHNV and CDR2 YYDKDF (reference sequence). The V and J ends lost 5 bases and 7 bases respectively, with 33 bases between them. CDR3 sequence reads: CATSSPGAQDKQGGWNTIYF. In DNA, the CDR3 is TGTGCCACCAGCTCGCCAGGGGCCCAGGACAAACAGGGTGGTTGGAACACCATATATTTT.

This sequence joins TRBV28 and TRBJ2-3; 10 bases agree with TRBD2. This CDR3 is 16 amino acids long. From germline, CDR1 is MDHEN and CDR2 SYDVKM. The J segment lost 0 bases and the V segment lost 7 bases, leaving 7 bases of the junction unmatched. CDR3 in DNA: TGTGCCAGCAACGAACGGACTAGCGGAAGCACAGATACGCAGTATTTT. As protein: CASNERTSGSTDTQYF.

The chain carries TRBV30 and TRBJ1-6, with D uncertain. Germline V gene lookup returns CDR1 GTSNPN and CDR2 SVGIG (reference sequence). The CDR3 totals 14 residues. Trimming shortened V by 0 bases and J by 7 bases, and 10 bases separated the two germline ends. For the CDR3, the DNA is TGTGCCTGGAGTGTAGTACAGTCGAATTCACCCCTCCACTTT. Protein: CAWSVVQSNSPLHF.

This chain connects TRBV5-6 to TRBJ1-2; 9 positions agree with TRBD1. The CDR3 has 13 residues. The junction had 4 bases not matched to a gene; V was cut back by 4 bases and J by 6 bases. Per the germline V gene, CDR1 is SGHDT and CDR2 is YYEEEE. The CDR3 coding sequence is TGTGCCAGCAGCATTCGGACAGGGGATGGCTACACCTTC. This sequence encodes CASSIRTGDGYTF.

The CDR3 region has the DNA TGTGCCAGCAGAGGACTTTCCCTCACCGGGGAGCTGTTTTTT. It encodes CASRGLSLTGELFF. V gene TRBV27 combines with J gene TRBJ2-2; D possibly corresponds to TRBD2 (5 bases). This CDR3 has 14 residues. With 6 bases removed from V and 4 bases from J, the gap between germline ends came to 12 bases. CDR1 is MNHEY and CDR2 is SMNVEV in the germline V gene (reference sequence).

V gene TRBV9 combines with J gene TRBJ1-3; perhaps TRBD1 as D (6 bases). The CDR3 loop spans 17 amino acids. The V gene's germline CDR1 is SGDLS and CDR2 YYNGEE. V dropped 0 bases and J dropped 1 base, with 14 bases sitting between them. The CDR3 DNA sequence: TGTGCCAGCAGCGTAGGACAGGTCTTCAATTCTGGAAACACCATATATTTT. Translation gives CASSVGQVFNSGNTIYF.

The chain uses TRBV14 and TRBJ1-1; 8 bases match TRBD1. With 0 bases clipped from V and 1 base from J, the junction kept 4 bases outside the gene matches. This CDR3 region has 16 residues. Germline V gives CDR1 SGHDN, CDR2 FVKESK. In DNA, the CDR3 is TGTGCCAGCAGCCAAGACAGGGGGCGTGGGAACACTGAAGCTTTCTTT. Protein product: CASSQDRGRGNTEAFF. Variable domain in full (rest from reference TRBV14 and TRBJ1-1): EAGVTQFPSHSVIEKGQTVTLRCDPISGHDNLYWYRRVMGKEIKFLLHFVKESKQDESGMPNNRFLAERTGGTYSTLKVQPAELEDSGVYFCASSQDRGRGNTEAFFGQGTRLTVV.

This chain's CDR3 is CASRTSGAGYEQYF. In nucleotides, the CDR3 is TGCGCCAGCAGGACTAGCGGGGCGGGCTACGAGCAGTACTTC. The rearrangement uses TRBV5-1 and TRBJ2-7, with 11 bases that match TRBD2. V shed 5 bases, J shed 3 bases, and the junction held 4 bases outside the gene matches. The CDR3 loop spans 14 amino acids. From germline, CDR1 is SGHRS and CDR2 YFSETQ.

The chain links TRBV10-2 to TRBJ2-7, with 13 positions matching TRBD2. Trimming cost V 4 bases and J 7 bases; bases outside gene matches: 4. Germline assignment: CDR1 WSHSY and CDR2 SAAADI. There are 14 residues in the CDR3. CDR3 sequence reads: CASSVLAGGGEQYF. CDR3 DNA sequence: TGCGCCAGCAGTGTACTAGCGGGAGGGGGAGAGCAGTACTTC.

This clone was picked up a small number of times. The CDR3 spells CASSIDRLAGNTIYF. The CDR3 nucleotides are TGTGCCAGTAGTATCGACAGGCTTGCTGGAAACACCATATATTTT. The chain combines TRBV19 with TRBJ1-3, with D possibly TRBD1 on 6 matching bases. Trimming took off 3 bases at V and 2 bases at J, with 11 bases between the two ends. Germline V gene lookup returns CDR1 LNHDA and CDR2 SQIVND (reference sequence). The CDR3 consists of 15 residues.

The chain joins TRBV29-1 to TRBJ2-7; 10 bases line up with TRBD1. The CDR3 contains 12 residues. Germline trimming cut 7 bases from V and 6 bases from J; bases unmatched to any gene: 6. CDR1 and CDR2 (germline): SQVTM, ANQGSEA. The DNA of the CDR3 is TGCAGCGCCCGGGACAGGGGTGTCGAGCAGTACTTC. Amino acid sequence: CSARDRGVEQYF.